One and the same sample provided the 4 T cell receptor beta chains below, sequenced in a study of blood T cell repertoires in COVID-19. Assay: immunoSEQ multiplex PCR; the TCRdb copy retains only in-frame clones and omits some. The table lists over 50,000 clones, about 82% of them singletons. Sequencing input: peripheral blood. The source of these receptors is a man between 65 and 85 years old with active COVID-19.

The V and J genes are TRBV5-1 and TRBJ1-6; perhaps TRBD1 as D (6 bases). CDR1 and CDR2 from the germline V gene are SGHRS and YFSETQ. This CDR3 has 14 residues. Trimming took 4 bases from V and 8 from J, leaving 13 bases between them. The CDR3 DNA follows: TGCGCCAGCAGCCTGGTGGGGGCGGATTCACCCCTCCACTTT. Its protein product is CASSLVGADSPLHF.

The V and J genes are TRBV7-3 and TRBJ2-3, with 7 bases matching TRBD2. Germline V gene sequence: CDR1 SGHTA, CDR2 FQGTGA. Trimming removed 5 bases from V and 1 base from J; junction bases left unmatched: 9. There are 16 residues in the CDR3. CDR3 coding DNA: TGTGCCAGCAGCAAAGGTGGGACTACCGGCACAGATACGCAGTATTTT. It translates to CASSKGGTTGTDTQYF. The full variable domain, completed using reference TRBV7-3 and TRBJ2-3, is GAGVSQTPSNKVTEKGKYVELRCDPISGHTALYWYRQSLGQGPEFLIYFQGTGAADDSGLPNDRFFAVRPEGSVSTLKIQRTERGDSAVYLCASSKGGTTGTDTQYFGPGTRLTVL.

The rearrangement uses TRBV18 and TRBJ2-2, with 9 bases lining up with TRBD1. Germline values: CDR1 KGHSH, CDR2 LQKENI. The CDR3 is 16 amino acids. The ends lost 2 bases at V and 4 bases at J; junction bases unmatched: 5. CDR3 amino acids: CASSPTPGQGTGELFF. Here the CDR3 DNA reads TGTGCCAGCTCACCAACCCCGGGACAGGGCACCGGGGAGCTGTTTTTT.

This clone was seen just once. This chain joins TRBV27 and TRBJ2-7; 7 bases fit TRBD2. The ends lost 3 bases at V and 7 bases at J; junction bases unmatched: 6. The length of the CDR3 is 13 residues. From germline, CDR1 is MNHEY and CDR2 SMNVEV (reference sequence). The CDR3 nucleotides are TGTGCCAGCAGTTTTGCTAGCGGTATTGAGCAGTACTTC. The encoded protein is CASSFASGIEQYF.